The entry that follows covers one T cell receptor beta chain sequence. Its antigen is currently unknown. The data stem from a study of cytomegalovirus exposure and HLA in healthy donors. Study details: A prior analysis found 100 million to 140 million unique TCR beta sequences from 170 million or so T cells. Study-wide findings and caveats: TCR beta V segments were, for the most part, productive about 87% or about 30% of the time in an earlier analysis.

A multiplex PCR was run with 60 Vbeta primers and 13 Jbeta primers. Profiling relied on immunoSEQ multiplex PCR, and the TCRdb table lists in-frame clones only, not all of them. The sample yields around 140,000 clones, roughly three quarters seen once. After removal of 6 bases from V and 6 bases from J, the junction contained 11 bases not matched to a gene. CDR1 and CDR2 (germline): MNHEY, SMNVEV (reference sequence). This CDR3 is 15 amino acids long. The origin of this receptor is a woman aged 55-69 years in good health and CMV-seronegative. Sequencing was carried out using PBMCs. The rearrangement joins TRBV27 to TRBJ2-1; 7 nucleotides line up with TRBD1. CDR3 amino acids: CASRLRDRGINEQFF. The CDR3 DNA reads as TGTGCCAGCAGACTCCGGGACAGAGGGATCAATGAGCAGTTCTTC.